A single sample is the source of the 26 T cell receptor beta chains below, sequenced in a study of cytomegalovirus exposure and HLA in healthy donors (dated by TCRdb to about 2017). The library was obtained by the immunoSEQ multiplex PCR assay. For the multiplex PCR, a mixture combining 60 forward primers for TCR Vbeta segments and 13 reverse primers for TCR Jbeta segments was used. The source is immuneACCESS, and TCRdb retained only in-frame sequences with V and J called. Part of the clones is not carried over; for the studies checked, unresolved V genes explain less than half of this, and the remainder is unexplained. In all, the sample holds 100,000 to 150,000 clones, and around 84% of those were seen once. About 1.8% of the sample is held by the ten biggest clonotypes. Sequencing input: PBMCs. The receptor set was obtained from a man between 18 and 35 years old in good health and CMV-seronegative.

CDR3 in DNA: TGCGCCAGCAGCCAAGACTCGACAGGGGGCAGGGATGAAAAACTGTTTTTT. Its translation: CASSQDSTGGRDEKLFF. The chain couples TRBV4-3 to TRBJ1-4; 10 nucleotides agree with TRBD1. The length of the CDR3 is 17 residues. Germline CDR1 and CDR2: LGHNA and YSLEER. V shed 0 bases, J shed 6 bases, and the junction held 7 bases outside the gene matches.

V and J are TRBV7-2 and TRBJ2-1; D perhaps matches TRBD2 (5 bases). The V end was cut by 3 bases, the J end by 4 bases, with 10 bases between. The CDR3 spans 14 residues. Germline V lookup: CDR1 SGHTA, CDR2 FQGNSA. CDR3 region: CASSFGGGYNEQFF. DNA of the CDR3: TGTGCCAGCAGCTTTGGAGGAGGATACAATGAGCAGTTCTTC.

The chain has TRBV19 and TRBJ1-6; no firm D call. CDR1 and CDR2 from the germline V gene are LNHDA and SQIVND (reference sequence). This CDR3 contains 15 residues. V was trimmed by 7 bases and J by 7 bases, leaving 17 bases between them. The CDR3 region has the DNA TGTGCCAGTAAGTCGGCAGGCCTCTCAAATTCACCCCTCCACTTT. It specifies CASKSAGLSNSPLHF.

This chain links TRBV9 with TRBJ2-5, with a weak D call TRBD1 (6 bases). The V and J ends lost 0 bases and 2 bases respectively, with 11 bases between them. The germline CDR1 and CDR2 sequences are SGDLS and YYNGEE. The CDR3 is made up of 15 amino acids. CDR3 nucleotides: TGTGCCAGCAGCGTAGCTCCAGGGGAGCAAGAGACCCAGTACTTC. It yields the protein CASSVAPGEQETQYF. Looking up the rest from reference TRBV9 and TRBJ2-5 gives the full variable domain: DSGVTQTPKHLITATGQRVTLRCSPRSGDLSVYWYQQSLDQGLQFLIQYYNGEERAKGNILERFSAQQFPDLHSELNLSSLELGDSALYFCASSVAPGEQETQYFGPGTRLLVL.

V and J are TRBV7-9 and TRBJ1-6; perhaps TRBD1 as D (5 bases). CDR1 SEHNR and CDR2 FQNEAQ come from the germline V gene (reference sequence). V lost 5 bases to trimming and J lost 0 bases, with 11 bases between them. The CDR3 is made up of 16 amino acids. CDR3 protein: CASSQRTNSYNSPLHF. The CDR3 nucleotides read TGTGCCAGCAGCCAAAGGACAAACTCCTATAATTCACCCCTCCACTTT.

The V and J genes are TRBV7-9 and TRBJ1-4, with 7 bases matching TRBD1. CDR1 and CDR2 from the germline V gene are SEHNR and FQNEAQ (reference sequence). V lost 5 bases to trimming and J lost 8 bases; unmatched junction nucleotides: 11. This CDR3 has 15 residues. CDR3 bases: TGTGCCAGCAGCGATGACAGGGCGCTGAGGGAAAAACTGTTTTTT. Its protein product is CASSDDRALREKLFF.

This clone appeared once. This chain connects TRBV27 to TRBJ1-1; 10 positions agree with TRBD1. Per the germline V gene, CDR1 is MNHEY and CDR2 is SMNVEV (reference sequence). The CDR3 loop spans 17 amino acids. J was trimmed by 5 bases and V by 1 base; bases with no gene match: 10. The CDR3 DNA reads TGTGCCAGCAGTTTATTAGGACAGGGGGGGAGTAGGACTGAAGCTTTCTTT. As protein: CASSLLGQGGSRTEAFF.

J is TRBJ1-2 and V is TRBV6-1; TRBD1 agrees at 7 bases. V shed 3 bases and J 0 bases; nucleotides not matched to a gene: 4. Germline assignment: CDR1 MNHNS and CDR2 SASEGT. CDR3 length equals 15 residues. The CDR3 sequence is CASSDSGQANYGYTF. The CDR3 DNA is TGTGCCAGCAGTGATTCTGGACAGGCTAACTATGGCTACACCTTC.

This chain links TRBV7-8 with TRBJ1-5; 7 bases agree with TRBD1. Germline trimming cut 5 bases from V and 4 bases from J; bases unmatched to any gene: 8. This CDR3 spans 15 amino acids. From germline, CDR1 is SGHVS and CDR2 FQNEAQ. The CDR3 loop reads CASSPLDRVNQPQHF. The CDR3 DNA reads TGTGCCAGCAGCCCGTTAGACAGGGTTAATCAGCCCCAGCATTTT.

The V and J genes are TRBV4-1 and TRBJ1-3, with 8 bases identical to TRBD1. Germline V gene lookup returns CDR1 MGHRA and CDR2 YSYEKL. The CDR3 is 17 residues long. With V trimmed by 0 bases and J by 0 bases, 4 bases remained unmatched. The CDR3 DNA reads TGCGCCAGCAGCCAAGACGGGACAGGCCACTCTGGAAACACCATATATTTT. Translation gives CASSQDGTGHSGNTIYF.

The CDR3 is CASSAPPGFSYNEQFF. As DNA, the CDR3 is TGCGCCAGCAGCGCCCCACCAGGGTTTTCCTACAATGAGCAGTTCTTC. The chain joins TRBV5-1 to TRBJ2-1; tentatively, D is TRBD1 (5 bases). The ends were cut back, 4 bases at V and 1 base at J, with 15 bases in the middle. CDR1 and CDR2 (germline): SGHRS, YFSETQ. This CDR3 has 16 residues.

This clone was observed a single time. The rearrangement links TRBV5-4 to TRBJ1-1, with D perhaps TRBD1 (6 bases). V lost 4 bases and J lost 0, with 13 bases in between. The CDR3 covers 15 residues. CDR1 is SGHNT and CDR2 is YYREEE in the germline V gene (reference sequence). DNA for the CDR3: TGTGCCAGCAGCCCACAGGGAGGGGTGAACACTGAAGCTTTCTTT. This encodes CASSPQGGVNTEAFF. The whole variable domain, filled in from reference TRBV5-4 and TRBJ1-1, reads ETGVTQSPTHLIKTRGQQVTLRCSSQSGHNTVSWYQQALGQGPQFIFQYYREEENGRGNFPPRFSGLQFPNYSSELNVNALELDDSALYLCASSPQGGVNTEAFFGQGTRLTVV.

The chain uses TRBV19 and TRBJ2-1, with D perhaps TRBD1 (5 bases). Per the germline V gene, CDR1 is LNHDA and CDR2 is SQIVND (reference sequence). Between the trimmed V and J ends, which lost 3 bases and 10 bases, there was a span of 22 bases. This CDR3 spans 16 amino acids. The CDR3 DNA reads TGTGCCAGTAGTATGGAAGTGACAGCCGGTCTAGGGGAGCAGTTCTTC. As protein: CASSMEVTAGLGEQFF.

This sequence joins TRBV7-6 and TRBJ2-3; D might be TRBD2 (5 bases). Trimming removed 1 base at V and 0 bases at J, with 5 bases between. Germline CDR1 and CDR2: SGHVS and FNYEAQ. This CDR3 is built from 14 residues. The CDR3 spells CASSLVASTDTQYF. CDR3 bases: TGTGCCAGCAGCTTAGTAGCGAGCACAGATACGCAGTATTTT.

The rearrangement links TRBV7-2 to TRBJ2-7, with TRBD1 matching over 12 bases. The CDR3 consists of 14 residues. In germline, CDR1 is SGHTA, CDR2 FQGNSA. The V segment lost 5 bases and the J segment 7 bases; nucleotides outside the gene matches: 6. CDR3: CASSVGTGGREQYF. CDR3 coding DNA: TGTGCCAGCAGCGTCGGGACAGGGGGCAGGGAGCAGTACTTC.

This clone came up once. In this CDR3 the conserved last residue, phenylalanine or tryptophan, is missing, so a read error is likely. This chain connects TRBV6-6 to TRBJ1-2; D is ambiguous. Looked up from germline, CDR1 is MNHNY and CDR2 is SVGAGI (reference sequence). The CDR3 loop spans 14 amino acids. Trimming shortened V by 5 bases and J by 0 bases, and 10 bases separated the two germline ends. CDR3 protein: CASSTGPTNYGYTL. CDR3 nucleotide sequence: TGTGCCAGCAGTACCGGGCCGACTAACTATGGCTACACCCTC.

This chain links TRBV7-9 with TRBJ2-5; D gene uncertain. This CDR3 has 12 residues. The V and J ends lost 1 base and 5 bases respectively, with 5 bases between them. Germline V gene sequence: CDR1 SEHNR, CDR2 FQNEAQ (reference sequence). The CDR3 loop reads CASSLVPETQYF. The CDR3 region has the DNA TGTGCCAGCAGCTTAGTCCCTGAGACCCAGTACTTC.

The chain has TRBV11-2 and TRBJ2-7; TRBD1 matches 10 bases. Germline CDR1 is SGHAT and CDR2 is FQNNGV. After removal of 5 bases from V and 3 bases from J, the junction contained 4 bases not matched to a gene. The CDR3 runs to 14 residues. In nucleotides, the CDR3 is TGTGCCAGCAGCCAAGGACAGGGGGTCTACGAGCAGTACTTC. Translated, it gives CASSQGQGVYEQYF. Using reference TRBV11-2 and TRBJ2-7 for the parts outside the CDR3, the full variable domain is EAGVAQSPRYKIIEKRQSVAFWCNPISGHATLYWYQQILGQGPKLLIQFQNNGVVDDSQLPKDRFSAERLKGVDSTLKIQPAKLEDSAVYLCASSQGQGVYEQYFGPGTRLTVT.

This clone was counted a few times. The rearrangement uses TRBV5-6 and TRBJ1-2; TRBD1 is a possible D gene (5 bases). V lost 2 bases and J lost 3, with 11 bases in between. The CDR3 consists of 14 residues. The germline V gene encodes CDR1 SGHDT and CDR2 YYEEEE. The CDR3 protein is CASSLIRADYGYTF. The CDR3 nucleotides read TGTGCCAGCAGCTTAATCAGGGCCGACTATGGCTACACCTTC.

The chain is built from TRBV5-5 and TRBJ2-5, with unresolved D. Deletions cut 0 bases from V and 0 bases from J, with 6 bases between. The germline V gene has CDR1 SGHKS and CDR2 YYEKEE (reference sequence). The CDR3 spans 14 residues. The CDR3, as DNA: TGTGCCAGCAGCTTGGGTCAGTACCAAGAGACCCAGTACTTC. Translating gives CASSLGQYQETQYF. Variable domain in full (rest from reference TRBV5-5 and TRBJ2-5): DAGVTQSPTHLIKTRGQQVTLRCSPISGHKSVSWYQQVLGQGPQFIFQYYEKEERGRGNFPDRFSARQFPNYSSELNVNALLLGDSALYLCASSLGQYQETQYFGPGTRLLVL.

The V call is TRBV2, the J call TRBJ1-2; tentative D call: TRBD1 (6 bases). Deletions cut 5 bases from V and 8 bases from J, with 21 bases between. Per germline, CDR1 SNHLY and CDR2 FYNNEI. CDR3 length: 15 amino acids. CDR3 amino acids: CASSSRREGEWGYTF. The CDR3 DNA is TGTGCCAGCAGTTCAAGACGGGAGGGGGAATGGGGCTACACCTTC. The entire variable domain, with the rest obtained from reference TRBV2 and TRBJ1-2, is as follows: EPEVTQTPSHQVTQMGQEVILRCVPISNHLYFYWYRQILGQKVEFLVSFYNNEISEKSEIFDDQFSVERPDGSNFTLKIRSTKLEDSAMYFCASSSRREGEWGYTFGSGTRLTVV.

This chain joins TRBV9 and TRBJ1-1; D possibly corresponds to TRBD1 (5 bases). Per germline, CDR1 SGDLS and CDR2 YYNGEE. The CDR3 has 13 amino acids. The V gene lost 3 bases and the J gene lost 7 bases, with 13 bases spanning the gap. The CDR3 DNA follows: TGTGCCAGCAGCGGACAAACAGGCTTTGAAGCTTTCTTT. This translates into CASSGQTGFEAFF.

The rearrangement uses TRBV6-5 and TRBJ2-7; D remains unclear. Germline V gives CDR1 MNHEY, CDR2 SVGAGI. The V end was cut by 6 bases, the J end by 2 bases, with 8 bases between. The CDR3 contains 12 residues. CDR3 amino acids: CASSPRTYEQYF. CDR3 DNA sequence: TGTGCCAGCAGCCCGCGAACCTACGAGCAGTACTTC.

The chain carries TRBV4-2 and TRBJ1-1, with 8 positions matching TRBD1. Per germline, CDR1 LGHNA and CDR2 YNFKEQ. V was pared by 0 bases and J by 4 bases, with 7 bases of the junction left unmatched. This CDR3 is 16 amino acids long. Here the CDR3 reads CASSQDGAGGITEAFF. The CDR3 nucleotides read TGTGCCAGCAGCCAAGATGGGGCAGGGGGCATCACTGAAGCTTTCTTT.

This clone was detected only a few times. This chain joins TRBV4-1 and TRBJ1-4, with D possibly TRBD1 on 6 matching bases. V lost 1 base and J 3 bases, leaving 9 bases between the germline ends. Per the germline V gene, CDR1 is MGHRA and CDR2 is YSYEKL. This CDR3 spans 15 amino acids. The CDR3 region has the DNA TGCGCCAGCAGCCAAGGGGAGGGGGCTAATGAAAAACTGTTTTTT. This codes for CASSQGEGANEKLFF.

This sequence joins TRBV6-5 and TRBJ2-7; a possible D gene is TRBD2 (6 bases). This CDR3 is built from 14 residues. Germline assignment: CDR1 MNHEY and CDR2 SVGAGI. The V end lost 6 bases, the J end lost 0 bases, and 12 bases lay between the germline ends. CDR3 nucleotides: TGTGCCAGCAGCTCGGGGGTGGGCTCCTACGAGCAGTACTTC. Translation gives CASSSGVGSYEQYF.